Listed below are T cell receptor beta chains from one sample, sequenced in a study of T cells in Graves' hyperthyroidism and ophthalmopathy. TCRdb ran MiXCR on the multiplex PCR reads and lists one entry per CDR3 protein. The sample gives fewer than 650,000 distinct CDR3 sequences, roughly 14% of which show up once; 3.5% to 4.5% is in the top ten. Sequencing was done on a sample of blood. The receptors were gathered from a woman in her thirties or forties with Graves' ophthalmopathy. Both conserved end residues are part of each CDR3. D genes are given only for firm matches. Size values are once, few and many counts, or a class for expanded clones, and some rows have none.

>many|NA|TRBV11-2|TRBJ2-7
TGTGCCAGCAGCACGCAGGGCTACGAGCAGTACTTC
CASSTQGYEQYF
>many|TRBD2|TRBV6-5|TRBJ2-2
TGTGCCAGCAGCCAAGATCTAGCGGGAGTAGGGACCGGGGAGCTGTTTTTT
CASSQDLAGVGTGELFF
>many|NA|TRBV27|TRBJ1-4
TGTGCCAGCAGCGACGGACGAAAACTGTTTTTT
CASSDGRKLFF
>many|TRBD1|TRBV7-9|TRBJ1-2
TGTGCCAGCAGCCCCCGGACAGGGAGCAATGGCTACACCTTC
CASSPRTGSNGYTF
>many|NA|TRBV4-1|TRBJ1-1
TGCGCCAGCAGCCACCTCACACCGAGGGGCACTGAAGCTTTCTTT
CASSHLTPRGTEAFF
>NA|NA|TRBV27|TRBJ1-5
TGTGCCAACGGGGCAGGACAGCCCCAGCATTTT
CANGAGQPQHF
>NA|TRBD1|TRBV6-5|TRBJ2-5
TGTGCCAGCAGTTACTCGAAGGGACAGGGGGTGGAGACCCAGTACTTC
CASSYSKGQGVETQYF
>many|NA|TRBV30|TRBJ2-7
TGTGCCTGGAGGGGTAAAGGACAGCGCGAGCAGTACTTC
CAWRGKGQREQYF
>NA|NA|TRBV18|TRBJ2-7
TGTGCCAGCTCGCAATCAGGGTGGCAGTACTTC
CASSQSGWQYF
>many|NA|TRBV7-8|TRBJ2-7
TGTGCCAGCAGCTCCGCCCAGGGGACCTACTACGAGCAGTACTTC
CASSSAQGTYYEQYF
>NA|NA|TRBV7-8|TRBJ2-2
TGTGCCAGCAGCTTCGGATCGGCCGGGAACACCGGGGAGCTGTTTTTT
CASSFGSAGNTGELFF
>many|NA|TRBV12-3/TRBV12-4|TRBJ1-1
TGTGCCAGCAGTATCCGGACGGGCACTGAAGCTTTCTTT
CASSIRTGTEAFF
>few|NA|TRBV18|TRBJ2-7
TGTGCCAGCTCACCACCCCAGGGCCGCTCCTACGAGCAGTACTTC
CASSPPQGRSYEQYF
>few|NA|TRBV19|TRBJ1-6
TGTGCCAGTATTGTCCCGCAGGTGGACTATAATTCACCCCTCCACTTT
CASIVPQVDYNSPLHF
>NA|NA|TRBV7-9|TRBJ2-7
TGTGCCAGCAGCAGCCCTAGGGCCCCCTACGAGCAGTACTTC
CASSSPRAPYEQYF
>many|NA|TRBV12-3/TRBV12-4|TRBJ2-5
TGTGCCAGCAGTTTTTGGGGGAGGAGGGAGACCCAGTACTTC
CASSFWGRRETQYF
>many|NA|TRBV7-3|TRBJ2-2
TGTGCCAGCAGCCCCACTTTTGGTACGGCCGGGGAGCTGTTTTTT
CASSPTFGTAGELFF
>NA|TRBD2|TRBV12-3/TRBV12-4|TRBJ2-7
TGTGCCAGCAGTTTCGCTAGCGGGGGCCAATACGAGCAGTACTTC
CASSFASGGQYEQYF
>NA|NA|TRBV20-1|TRBJ2-7
TGCAGTGCCCGCCTTACAGGGCGCGAGCAGTACTTC
CSARLTGREQYF
>many|NA|TRBV27|TRBJ1-2
TGTGCCAGCAGTTTATCGGGCAGCCCGCGTGGCTACACCTTC
CASSLSGSPRGYTF